Listed here is a single T cell receptor beta chain. Its antigen is as yet unknown. Generated by immunoSEQ multiplex PCR, the TCRdb table keeps only in-frame clones and is missing some. In the table there are 95,000 to 120,000 clones, about 63% of which are singletons. Germline CDR1 is MNHEY and CDR2 is SMNVEV (reference sequence). The trim removed 11 bases at V and 1 base at J, leaving 6 bases unmatched. This CDR3 spans 14 amino acids. This sample was taken from a study of shared clonotypes between healthy human individuals. Study-level points and caveats: Non-shared clonotypes were found to have lower generation probabilities than the clonotypes that were shared by all four of the sorted-subset donors.

Sequences were obtained from memory CD8+ T cells sorted from blood. Subset: CD45RO+ cells pooled with CCR7-negative TemRA cells. This chain joins TRBV27 and TRBJ2-7; 12 positions match TRBD2. The sequence was obtained from a woman aged 25 to 45 in good health. The CDR3 loop reads CAVGGLAGSYEQYF. CDR3 DNA: TGTGCCGTCGGGGGACTAGCGGGTTCCTACGAGCAGTACTTC.